This T cell receptor (beta chain) appears in the sequencing data of a study of cytotoxic CD8 clonotypes in ibrutinib-treated CLL. Per germline, CDR1 SGHNT and CDR2 YYREEE (reference sequence). The CDR3 consists of 16 residues. V gave up 0 bases and J gave up 4 bases; unmatched junction bases: 7. Method: immunoSEQ multiplex PCR; TCRdb's copy keeps in-frame clones and lacks some. The data hold some 300,000 clones, with almost 80% observed a single time. The V gene is TRBV5-4, the J gene TRBJ2-5, with TRBD1 matching 9 bases. The specimen was PBMCs, collected before ibrutinib treatment. This receptor was obtained from a human donor with chronic lymphocytic leukemia. The CDR3 region has the DNA TGTGCCAGCAGCTTGGGGCCGGGACAGGGAGTAGAGACCCAGTACTTC. Its translation is CASSLGPGQGVETQYF.